This entry lists 15 T cell receptor beta chains sequenced from one sample in a study of PD-L1 blockade in urothelial cancer listed by TCRdb under 2017. Explained via the paper, the time point label denotes: pretreatment peripheral blood. Libraries were constructed by the immunoSEQ multiplex PCR assay. TCRdb took this table from immuneACCESS and kept in-frame rearrangements with V and J called. Such tables lack part of the clones; where checked against another copy, unresolved V genes explain under half of the gap, and the rest is unexplained. This sample is represented by 50,000 or so clones; about 82% of them were singletons. Together, the top ten hold roughly 22% of the sample. This specimen consisted of PBMCs, obtained around atezolizumab (anti-PD-L1) treatment. These receptors all stem from a man in his 60s with urothelial cancer.

The rearrangement links TRBV5-5 to TRBJ2-2; unclear D gene. V lost 5 bases and J 6 bases, leaving 8 bases between the germline ends. Germline CDR1 is SGHKS and CDR2 is YYEKEE (reference sequence). The CDR3 is 12 residues long. CDR3 bases: TGTGCCAGCAGTGAGGTGGCCGGGGAGCTGTTTTTT. It translates to CASSEVAGELFF.

The genes are TRBV6-1 and TRBJ1-1; 8 bases map to TRBD1. CDR3 length: 14 amino acids. V lost 4 bases and J lost 3; bases outside the gene matches: 4. The germline V gene encodes CDR1 MNHNS and CDR2 SASEGT. The CDR3 coding sequence is TGTGCCAGCAGTGCAGGGGGCTCGTACACTGAAGCTTTCTTT. Its protein product is CASSAGGSYTEAFF.

The chain links TRBV7-8 to TRBJ1-1; D is ambiguous. Trimming shortened V by 5 bases and J by 1 base, and 8 bases separated the two germline ends. Germline CDR1 is SGHVS and CDR2 is FQNEAQ. This CDR3 contains 13 residues. The CDR3 DNA reads TGTGCCAGCAGCATGGGAGGGAACACTGAAGCTTTCTTT. Translation: CASSMGGNTEAFF. The entire variable domain, with the rest obtained from reference TRBV7-8 and TRBJ1-1, is as follows: GAGVSQSPRYKVAKRGQDVALRCDPISGHVSLFWYQQALGQGPEFLTYFQNEAQLDKSGLPSDRFFAERPEGSVSTLKIQRTQQEDSAVYLCASSMGGNTEAFFGQGTRLTVV.

This chain links TRBV10-1 with TRBJ2-1; 7 nucleotides match TRBD2. Germline-derived CDR1 and CDR2 are WNHNN and SYGVQD (reference sequence). After removal of 4 bases from V and 7 bases from J, the junction contained 13 bases not matched to a gene. The CDR3 has 16 amino acids. The CDR3 protein is CASSVGGTIKRNEQFF. The CDR3 nucleotides are TGCGCCAGCAGTGTAGGAGGGACTATTAAACGTAATGAGCAGTTCTTC.

This chain uses TRBV5-6 with TRBJ2-7; unclear D gene. Germline loops: CDR1 SGHDT, CDR2 YYEEEE. V lost 1 base and J lost 3, with 11 bases in between. This CDR3 spans 14 amino acids. In DNA form, the CDR3 reads TGTGCCAGCAGCTTGTTCCCAGGAAGCTACGAGCAGTACTTC. This gives the protein CASSLFPGSYEQYF.

The chain uses TRBV9 and TRBJ1-2, with no clear D. From germline, CDR1 is SGDLS and CDR2 YYNGEE. V lost 0 bases and J lost 6, with 9 bases in between. The CDR3 is 13 amino acids. CDR3 nucleotide sequence: TGTGCCAGCAGCGTAGTCCACCGGGATGGCTACACCTTC. This gives the protein CASSVVHRDGYTF.

The V and J genes are TRBV19 and TRBJ1-1, with 7 bases identical to TRBD1. Losses at the gene ends were 4 bases for V and 4 bases for J; bases not matched to a gene: 12. CDR1 LNHDA and CDR2 SQIVND come from the germline V gene (reference sequence). CDR3 length: 16 amino acids. The DNA for the CDR3 is TGTGCCAGTAGTACCAGACAGGGCGGTGATAGCACTGAAGCTTTCTTT. Protein: CASSTRQGGDSTEAFF.

The chain employs TRBV5-1 and TRBJ2-3; 8 bases line up with TRBD1. Germline CDR1 and CDR2: SGHRS and YFSETQ. Losses at the gene ends were 6 bases for V and 3 bases for J; bases not matched to a gene: 3. The CDR3 length is 13 residues. The CDR3 loop is CASKRQGTDTQYF. CDR3 DNA: TGCGCCAGCAAGAGACAGGGGACAGATACGCAGTATTTT.

The chain combines TRBV5-1 with TRBJ1-3; D remains ambiguous. Germline lookup yields CDR1 SGHRS and CDR2 YFSETQ. This CDR3 is 17 amino acids long. Trimming removed 0 bases at V and 0 bases at J, with 13 bases between. This CDR3 is CASSLVDPNSSGNTIYF. The DNA for the CDR3 is TGCGCCAGCAGCTTGGTAGATCCCAATAGCTCTGGAAACACCATATATTTT.

This sequence joins TRBV28 and TRBJ2-7, with a possible D match to TRBD2 (5 bases). The CDR3 spans 15 residues. V lost 3 bases to trimming and J lost 5 bases, with 17 bases between them. Germline values: CDR1 MDHEN, CDR2 SYDVKM. CDR3 sequence (DNA): TGTGCCAGCAGTTTTCAAGGACTTATCGCCCACGAGCAGTACTTC. This encodes CASSFQGLIAHEQYF.

The V and J genes are TRBV28 and TRBJ2-1; weak D call: TRBD2 (6 bases). The germline gives CDR1 MDHEN, CDR2 SYDVKM. This CDR3 has 15 amino acids. The germline V and J ends were trimmed by 3 bases and 0 bases, with 9 bases remaining between them. CDR3 loop: CASSFGGSSYNEQFF. The CDR3 DNA reads TGTGCCAGCAGTTTCGGGGGTAGCTCCTACAATGAGCAGTTCTTC.

CDR3 loop: CASSSLSGGAYNEQFF. Written as DNA, the CDR3 is TGTGCCAGCAGCTCCCTTAGCGGGGGGGCTTACAATGAGCAGTTCTTC. The chain joins TRBV7-3 to TRBJ2-1, with 11 nucleotides matching TRBD2. The V gene's germline CDR1 is SGHTA and CDR2 FQGTGA. V was clipped by 4 bases and J by 4 bases; unmatched bases: 6. The CDR3 length is 16 residues.

CDR3 sequence reads: CASSSETSETLSGANVLTF. As DNA, the CDR3 is TGTGCCAGCAGCTCCGAGACTAGCGAGACGCTATCTGGGGCCAACGTCCTGACTTTC. The rearrangement joins TRBV5-6 to TRBJ2-6; 8 nucleotides match TRBD2. The length of the CDR3 is 19 residues. CDR1 SGHDT and CDR2 YYEEEE come from the germline V gene. With V trimmed by 3 bases and J by 1 base, 12 bases remained unmatched.

J is TRBJ2-1 and V is TRBV4-1; 12 bases line up with TRBD2. Germline CDR1 and CDR2: MGHRA and YSYEKL. The CDR3 loop spans 18 amino acids. Germline trimming cut 0 bases from V and 8 bases from J; bases unmatched to any gene: 11. Here the CDR3 DNA reads TGCGCCAGCAGCCAAGATTTCGAGACTAGCGGGAGAAGGGATGAGCAGTTCTTC. The encoded protein is CASSQDFETSGRRDEQFF.

Concerning this clone itself: Germline is not matched at one junction end, which may reflect a read error. This chain connects TRBV7-7 to TRBJ2-1; 9 bases are a match to TRBD1. CDR1 is SSHAT and CDR2 is FNYEAQ in the germline V gene (reference sequence). This CDR3 contains 14 residues. The CDR3 here is CASSQDRGHNEQFF. For the CDR3, the DNA is TGTGCTAGCAGCCAGGACAGGGGCCACAATGAGCAGTTCTTC.